The T cell receptor beta chain under discussion was sequenced for a study of T cell responses to AZD1222 COVID-19 vaccine. Broader study findings: The breadth and depth of Spike-specific TCRs increased once two AZD1222 doses had been given. None of the repertoires were sampled until the peak T cell response had passed.

Assay: immunoSEQ multiplex PCR; the TCRdb copy retains only in-frame clones and omits some. The repertoire includes roughly 110,000 clones, 88% of them detected once, and 6.5% sits in the top ten. As regards this clone: The antigen remains unidentified.

V shed 0 bases and J shed 7 bases, with 16 bases lying between them. The CDR3 covers 17 residues. Germline V gene data show CDR1 as MNHEY and CDR2 as SVGEGT. This chain uses TRBV6-2 or TRBV6-3 with TRBJ1-6, with TRBD1 as a possible D gene (5 bases). The clonotype originates from an adult who received the AZD1222 COVID-19 vaccine. The sample was peripheral blood, taken 28 days after the second AZD1222 dose. The CDR3 protein is CASSYSIKRKGNSPLHF. CDR3 bases: TGTGCCAGCAGTTACTCGATAAAGAGGAAGGGGAATTCACCCCTCCACTTT.